The 5 T cell receptor beta chains below come from one sample, sequenced in a study of cytomegalovirus exposure and HLA in healthy donors (dated by TCRdb to 2017 to 2019). The library relied on the immunoSEQ multiplex PCR assay. The multiplex PCR relied on a mix of 60 forward primers for TCR Vbeta segments and 13 reverse primers for TCR Jbeta segments. The clones in this table, taken by TCRdb from immuneACCESS, are in-frame only. Not every clone is retained; where verified, under half of the shortfall comes from an unresolved V gene, and the cause of the rest is unknown. The sample table shows around 300,000 clones, and 70% to 90% are seen once. The top ten hold less than 2.5% of the sample. Sequencing was performed on PBMCs. These receptors were collected from a woman under 30 in good health and CMV-seronegative.

This clone was observed a handful of times. The chain has TRBV7-3 and TRBJ1-1; D is possibly TRBD1 (5 bases). The length of the CDR3 is 17 residues. V gave up 6 bases and J gave up 0 bases, with 20 bases separating them. The germline gives CDR1 SGHTA, CDR2 FQGTGA. The CDR3 protein is CASSIPLWGVMNTEAFF. Written as DNA, the CDR3 is TGTGCCAGCAGTATCCCTTTGTGGGGGGTTATGAACACTGAAGCTTTCTTT.

The J gene is TRBJ2-7, the V gene TRBV4-1; 10 positions match TRBD1. The CDR3 spans 15 residues. Germline trimming cut 4 bases from V and 5 bases from J; bases unmatched to any gene: 8. Per the germline V gene, CDR1 is MGHRA and CDR2 is YSYEKL. The CDR3 nucleotides read TGCGCCAGCAGCCCGCCGGGACAGGGGATGCACGAGCAGTACTTC. This encodes CASSPPGQGMHEQYF.

In regard to this clone: At one boundary the junction diverges from the germline segment, which might be a read error. The chain has TRBV7-9 and TRBJ1-6; D ambiguous. CDR3 length: 15 residues. The germline V gene has CDR1 SEHNR and CDR2 FQNEAQ (reference sequence). CDR3 residues: CSSSSARTGNSPLHF. DNA for the CDR3: TGTTCCAGCAGCTCTGCCCGGACGGGGAACTCACCCCTCCACTTT.

A single count supports this clone. V gene TRBV5-1 combines with J gene TRBJ1-2; 8 bases are shared with TRBD1. CDR1 SGHRS and CDR2 YFSETQ come from the germline V gene. The ends lost 1 base at V and 2 bases at J; junction bases unmatched: 4. The CDR3 totals 15 residues. CDR3 amino acids: CASSLTGTGNYGYTF. The DNA of the CDR3 is TGCGCCAGCAGCTTGACGGGGACAGGAAACTATGGCTACACCTTC.

The J gene is TRBJ2-7, the V gene TRBV6-5, with D unclear. The germline V gene encodes CDR1 MNHEY and CDR2 SVGAGI. The CDR3 consists of 13 residues. V lost 5 bases and J 0 bases, leaving 8 bases between the germline ends. The CDR3 sequence: CASSLGHSYEQYF. CDR3 coding DNA: TGTGCCAGCAGTCTGGGCCACTCCTACGAGCAGTACTTC.